This T cell receptor (beta chain) was identified in a study of T cells in Graves' hyperthyroidism and ophthalmopathy. The CDR3 runs to 14 residues. Trimming cost V 9 bases and J 2 bases; bases outside gene matches: 5. Germline V lookup: CDR1 KGHDR, CDR2 SFDVKD. The source material, RNA transcripts, was used to amplify TCR beta CDR3 regions. HTBI primers drove first-round RT-PCR of the TCR CDR3. MiXCR, applied by TCRdb to the multiplex PCR reads, yields one record per CDR3 protein. This sample yields roughly 500,000 distinct CDR3 sequences, of which about 45% are seen a single time; under 20% belongs to the top ten.

Sequenced: peripheral blood or thyroid tissue (not recorded which). The rearrangement uses TRBV24-1 and TRBJ2-2, with 7 bases identical to TRBD1. The origin of this receptor is an adult woman with Graves' disease, either hyperthyroidism or ophthalmopathy (not recorded which). The chain's CDR3 is CATSRTGNTGELFF. The CDR3 nucleotides are TGTGCCACCTCCAGGACAGGAAACACCGGGGAGCTGTTTTTT.